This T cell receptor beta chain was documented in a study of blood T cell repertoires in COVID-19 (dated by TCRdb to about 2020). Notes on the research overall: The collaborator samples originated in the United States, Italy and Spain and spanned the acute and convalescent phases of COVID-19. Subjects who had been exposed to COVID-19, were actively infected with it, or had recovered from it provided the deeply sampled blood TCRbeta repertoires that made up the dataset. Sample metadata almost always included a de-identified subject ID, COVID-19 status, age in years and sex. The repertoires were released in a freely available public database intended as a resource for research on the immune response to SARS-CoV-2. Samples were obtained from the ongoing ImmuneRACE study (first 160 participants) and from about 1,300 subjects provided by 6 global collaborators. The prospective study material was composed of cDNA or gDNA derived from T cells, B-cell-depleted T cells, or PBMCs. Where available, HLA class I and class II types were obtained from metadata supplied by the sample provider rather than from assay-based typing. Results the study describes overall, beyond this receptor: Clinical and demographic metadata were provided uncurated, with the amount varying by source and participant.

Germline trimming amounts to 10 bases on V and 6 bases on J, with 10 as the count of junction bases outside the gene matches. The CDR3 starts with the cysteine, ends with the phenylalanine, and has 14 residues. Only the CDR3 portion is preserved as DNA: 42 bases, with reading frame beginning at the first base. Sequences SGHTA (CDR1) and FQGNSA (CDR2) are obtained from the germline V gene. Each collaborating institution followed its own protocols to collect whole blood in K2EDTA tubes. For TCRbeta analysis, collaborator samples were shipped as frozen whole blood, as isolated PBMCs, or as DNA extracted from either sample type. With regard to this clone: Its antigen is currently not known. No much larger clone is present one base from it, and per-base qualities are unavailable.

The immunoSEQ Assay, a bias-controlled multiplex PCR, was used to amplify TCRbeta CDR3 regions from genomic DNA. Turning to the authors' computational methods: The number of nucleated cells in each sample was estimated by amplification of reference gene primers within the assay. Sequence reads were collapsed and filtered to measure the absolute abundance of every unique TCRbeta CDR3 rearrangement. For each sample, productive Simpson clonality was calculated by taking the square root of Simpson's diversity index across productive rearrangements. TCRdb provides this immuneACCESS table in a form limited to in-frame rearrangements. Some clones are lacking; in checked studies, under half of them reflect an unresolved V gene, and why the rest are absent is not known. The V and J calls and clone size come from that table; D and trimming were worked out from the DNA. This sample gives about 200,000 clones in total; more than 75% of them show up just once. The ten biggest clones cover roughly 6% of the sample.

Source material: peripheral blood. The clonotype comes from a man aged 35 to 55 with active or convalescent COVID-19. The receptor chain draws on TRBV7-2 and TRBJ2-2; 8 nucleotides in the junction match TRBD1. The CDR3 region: CAIEDRVYSGELFF. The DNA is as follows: TGTGCCATCGAGGACAGGGTTTATTCCGGGGAGCTGTTTTTT. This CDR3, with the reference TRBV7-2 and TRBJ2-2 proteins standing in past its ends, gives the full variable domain GAGVSQSPSNKVTEKGKDVELRCDPISGHTALYWYRQSLGQGLEFLIYFQGNSAPDKSGLPSDRFSAERTGGSVSTLTIQRTQQEDSAVYLCAIEDRVYSGELFFGEGSRLTVL.